This T cell receptor (beta chain) was profiled in a study of blood T cells in healthy people across ages. To note about this clonotype: This sequence may be a read error, since a much larger clone differs from it by one base.

The second PCR ran roughly 7 to 11 cycles with a sample-barcoded 5' primer and J-beta primers. Per-sample output comprised a minimum of 2.5 million paired-end reads containing CDR3. TCRdb passed the 5' RACE reads through MiXCR, listing each CDR3 protein once. Among about 670,000 distinct CDR3 sequences listed, under 65% were seen once. The sample comprised blood. The TCR sequence derives from a woman aged 80 or over in good health.

CDR3 coding DNA: TGTGCCGCCAGCATCTATTCAGGGGTGGAAAAGACCCAGTACTTC. It is translated as CAASIYSGVEKTQYF. The J gene is TRBJ2-5, the V gene TRBV15; TRBD1 is a possible D gene (6 bases). The CDR3 sequence is 15 residues long. CDR1 LNHNV and CDR2 YYDKDF come from the germline V gene (reference sequence).